This TCR beta chain was captured by sequencing in a study of cytomegalovirus exposure and HLA in healthy donors. Germline V gene sequence: CDR1 MNHEY, CDR2 SVGAGI. V dropped 4 bases and J dropped 5 bases, with 13 bases sitting between them. The CDR3 runs 14 residues. Amplification used 60 Vbeta primers and 13 Jbeta primers. Measured with immunoSEQ multiplex PCR; TCRdb has only the in-frame clones, and not every one. The sample contains roughly 97,000 clones, over 9.5% of which appear only once. Sequencing was carried out using PBMCs. This receptor was identified in a man aged 40-49 years in good health and CMV-seropositive. J is TRBJ2-3 and V is TRBV6-5; D perhaps matches TRBD2 (5 bases). CDR3 protein: CASSSRLTRDTQYF. The CDR3 region has the DNA TGTGCCAGCAGTTCCCGACTAACAAGAGATACGCAGTATTTT.